The T cell receptor beta chain described here comes from a study of blood T cell repertoires in COVID-19. The assay was immunoSEQ multiplex PCR, and TCRdb's table has in-frame clones only and misses some. The sample holds around 260,000 clones; roughly 90% are singletons and the top ten take almost 2%. Sequenced: peripheral blood. This clonotype was obtained from a man aged 30-40 years with active or convalescent COVID-19.

CDR3 sequence (DNA): TGTGCCAGCTCCCGGTGGGGGCAGACTTACACTTCCAACGAGCAGTACTTC. It specifies CASSRWGQTYTSNEQYF. The V gene is TRBV11-2, the J gene TRBJ2-7; a weak D match, TRBD1 (6 bases). V dropped 8 bases and J dropped 5 bases, with 28 bases sitting between them. In germline, CDR1 is SGHAT, CDR2 FQNNGV. This CDR3 comprises 17 residues.